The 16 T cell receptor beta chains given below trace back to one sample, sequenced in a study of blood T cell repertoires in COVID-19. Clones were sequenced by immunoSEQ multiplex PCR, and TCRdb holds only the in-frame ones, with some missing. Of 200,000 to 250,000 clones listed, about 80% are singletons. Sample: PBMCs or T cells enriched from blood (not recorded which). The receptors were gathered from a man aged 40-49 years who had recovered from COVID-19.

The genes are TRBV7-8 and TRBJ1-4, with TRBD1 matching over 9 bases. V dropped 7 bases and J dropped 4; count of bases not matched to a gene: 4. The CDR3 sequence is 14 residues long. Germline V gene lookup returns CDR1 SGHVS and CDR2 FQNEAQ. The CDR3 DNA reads TGTGCCAGCAATCGGGACAGGGATAATGAAAAACTGTTTTTT. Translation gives CASNRDRDNEKLFF.

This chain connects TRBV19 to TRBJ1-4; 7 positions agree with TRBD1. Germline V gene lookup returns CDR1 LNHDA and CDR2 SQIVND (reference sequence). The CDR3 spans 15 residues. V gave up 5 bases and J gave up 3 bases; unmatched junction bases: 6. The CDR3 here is CASSASTGPNEKLFF. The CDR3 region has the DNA TGTGCCAGTAGTGCCTCGACAGGGCCTAATGAAAAACTGTTTTTT.

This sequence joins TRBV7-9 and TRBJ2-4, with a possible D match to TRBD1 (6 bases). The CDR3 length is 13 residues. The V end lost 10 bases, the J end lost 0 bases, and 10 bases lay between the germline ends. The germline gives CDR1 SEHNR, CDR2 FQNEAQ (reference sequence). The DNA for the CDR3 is TGTGCCACCCGGACAGTAGCCAAAAACATTCAGTACTTC. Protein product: CATRTVAKNIQYF.

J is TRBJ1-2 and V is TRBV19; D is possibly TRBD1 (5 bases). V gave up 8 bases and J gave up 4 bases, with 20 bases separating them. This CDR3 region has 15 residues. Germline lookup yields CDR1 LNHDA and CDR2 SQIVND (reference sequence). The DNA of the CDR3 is TGTGCCAGTGGACCTGGCCGTGCGGACACCTATGGCTACACCTTC. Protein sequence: CASGPGRADTYGYTF.

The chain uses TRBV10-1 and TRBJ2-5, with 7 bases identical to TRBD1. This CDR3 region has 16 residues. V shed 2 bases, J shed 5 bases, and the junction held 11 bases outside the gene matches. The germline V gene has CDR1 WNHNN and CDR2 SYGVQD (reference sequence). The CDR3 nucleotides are TGCGCCAGCAGTGAGACCCAGGGACAGCTAAGGGAGACCCAGTACTTC. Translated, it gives CASSETQGQLRETQYF.

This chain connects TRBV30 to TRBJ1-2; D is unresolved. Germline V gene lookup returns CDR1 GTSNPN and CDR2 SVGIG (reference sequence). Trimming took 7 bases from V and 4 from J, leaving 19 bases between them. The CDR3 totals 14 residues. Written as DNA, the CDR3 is TGTGCCTCCTCGGGGAGTTCTTACCGCTATGGCTACACCTTC. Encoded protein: CASSGSSYRYGYTF.

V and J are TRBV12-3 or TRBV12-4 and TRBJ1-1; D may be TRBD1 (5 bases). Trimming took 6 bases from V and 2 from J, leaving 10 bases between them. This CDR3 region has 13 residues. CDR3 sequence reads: CASSLQENTEAFF. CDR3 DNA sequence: TGTGCCAGCAGCCTACAGGAAAACACTGAAGCTTTCTTT.

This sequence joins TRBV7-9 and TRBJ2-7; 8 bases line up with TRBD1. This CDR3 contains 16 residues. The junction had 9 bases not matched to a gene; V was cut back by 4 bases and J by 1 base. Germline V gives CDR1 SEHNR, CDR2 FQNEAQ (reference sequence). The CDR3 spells CASSWSLGQGSYEQYF. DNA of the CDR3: TGTGCCAGCAGCTGGTCTCTAGGACAGGGTTCCTACGAGCAGTACTTC.

The CDR3: CASSPTGGTEAFF. Written as DNA, the CDR3 is TGTGCCAGCAGCCCCACAGGGGGCACTGAAGCTTTCTTT. The V call is TRBV7-9, the J call TRBJ1-1, with 8 positions matching TRBD1. Trimming took 5 bases from V and 4 from J; bases not matched to a gene: 3. CDR3 size: 13 residues. Germline CDR1 reads SEHNR; CDR2 reads FQNEAQ (reference sequence). The full variable domain, completed using reference TRBV7-9 and TRBJ1-1, is DTGVSQNPRHKITKRGQNVTFRCDPISEHNRLYWYRQTLGQGPEFLTYFQNEAQLEKSRLLSDRFSAERPKGSFSTLEIQRTEQGDSAMYLCASSPTGGTEAFFGQGTRLTVV.

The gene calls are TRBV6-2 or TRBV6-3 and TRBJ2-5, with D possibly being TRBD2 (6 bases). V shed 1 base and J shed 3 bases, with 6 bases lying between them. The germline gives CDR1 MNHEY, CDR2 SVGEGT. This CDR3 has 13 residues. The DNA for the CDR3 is TGTGCCAGCAGTTACTGGAGGGAAGAGACCCAGTACTTC. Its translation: CASSYWREETQYF.

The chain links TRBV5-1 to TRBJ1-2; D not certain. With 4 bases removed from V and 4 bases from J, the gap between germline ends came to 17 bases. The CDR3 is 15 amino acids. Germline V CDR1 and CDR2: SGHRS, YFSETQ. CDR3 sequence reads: CASSPDPGVGYGYTF. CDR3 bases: TGCGCCAGCAGCCCTGACCCCGGGGTGGGCTATGGCTACACCTTC.

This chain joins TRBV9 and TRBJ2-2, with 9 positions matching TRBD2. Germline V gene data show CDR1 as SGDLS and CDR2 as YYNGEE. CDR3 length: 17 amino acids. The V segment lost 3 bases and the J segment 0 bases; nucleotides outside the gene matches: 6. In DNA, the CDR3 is TGTGCCAGCAGCGCCGGGACTAGCTATTCGAACACCGGGGAGCTGTTTTTT. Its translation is CASSAGTSYSNTGELFF.

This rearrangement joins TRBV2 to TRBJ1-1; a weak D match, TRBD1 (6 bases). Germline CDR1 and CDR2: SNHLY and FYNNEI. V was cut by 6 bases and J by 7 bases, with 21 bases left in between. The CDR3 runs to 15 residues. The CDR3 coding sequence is TGTGCCAGCAGCGAGAGGGGCCCGACAGGCGTTGAAGCTTTCTTT. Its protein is CASSERGPTGVEAFF.

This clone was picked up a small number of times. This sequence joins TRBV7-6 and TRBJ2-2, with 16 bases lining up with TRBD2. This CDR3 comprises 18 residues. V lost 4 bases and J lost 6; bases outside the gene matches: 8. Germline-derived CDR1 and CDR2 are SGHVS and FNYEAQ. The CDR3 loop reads CASSSSGTSGGAAGELFF. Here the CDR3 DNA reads TGTGCCAGCAGCTCATCCGGGACTAGCGGGGGGGCGGCCGGGGAGCTGTTTTTT.

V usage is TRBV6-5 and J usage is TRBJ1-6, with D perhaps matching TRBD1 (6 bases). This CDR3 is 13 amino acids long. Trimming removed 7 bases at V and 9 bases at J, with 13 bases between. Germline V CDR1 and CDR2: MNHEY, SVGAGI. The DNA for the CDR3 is TGTGCCAGCACCAATAGGGGGACTTCACCCCTCCACTTT. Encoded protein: CASTNRGTSPLHF.

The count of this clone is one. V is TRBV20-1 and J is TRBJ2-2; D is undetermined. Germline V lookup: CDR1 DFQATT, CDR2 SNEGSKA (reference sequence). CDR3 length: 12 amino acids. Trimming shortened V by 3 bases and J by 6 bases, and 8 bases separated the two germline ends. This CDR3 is CSASPVAGELFF. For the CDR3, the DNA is TGCAGTGCTAGTCCGGTGGCCGGGGAGCTGTTTTTT.